Following are 20 T cell receptor beta chains from one sample sequenced in a study of post-analysis software for immune sequencing data. Prepared libraries of TCR beta cDNA carried unique molecular identifiers. TCRdb recomputed calls from the PCR reads with MiXCR, one row per CDR3 protein. The sample consists of approximately 350,000 distinct CDR3 sequences, less than 35% of them appearing once. Their antigen targets remain unknown. Study conclusions and caveats: Controls had lower frequencies than patients of a few TRBV segments, which included TRBV5-6, TRBV5-1 and TRBV20-1.

The specimen sequenced was blood. The source is a girl aged 5 to 17 with multiple sclerosis.

The sample holds a few counts of this clonotype. This chain uses TRBV9 with TRBJ2-2; 8 bases map to TRBD1. The CDR3 extends over 16 amino acids. Germline-derived CDR1 and CDR2 are SGDLS and YYNGEE. The V gene end was trimmed by 4 bases and the J gene end by 1 base; junction bases not matched to a gene: 6. The CDR3 sequence: CASSRTGTGNTGELFF. CDR3 nucleotides: TGTGCCAGCAGCCGGACCGGGACAGGGAACACCGGGGAGCTGTTTTTT.

V usage is TRBV6-5 and J usage is TRBJ1-1; unclear D gene. The germline V and J ends were trimmed by 2 bases and 0 bases, with 10 bases remaining between them. CDR1 and CDR2 (germline): MNHEY, SVGAGI. The CDR3 length is 15 residues. CDR3: CASSYKAGMNTEAFF. DNA for the CDR3: TGTGCCAGCAGTTACAAAGCTGGGATGAACACTGAAGCTTTCTTT.

J is TRBJ2-7 and V is TRBV3-1, with 11 positions matching TRBD1. CDR3 length: 17 residues. The germline V gene encodes CDR1 LGHDT and CDR2 YNNKEL (reference sequence). Germline trimming cut 1 base from V and 3 bases from J; bases unmatched to any gene: 8. The CDR3 nucleotides read TGTGCCAGCAGCCAAGTGGGGCGCGGGACAGGGGGCTACGAGCAGTACTTC. The encoded protein is CASSQVGRGTGGYEQYF.

V and J are TRBV20-1 and TRBJ2-5; D is uncertain. Germline V gene sequence: CDR1 DFQATT, CDR2 SNEGSKA (reference sequence). The CDR3 loop spans 13 amino acids. V gave up 3 bases and J gave up 5 bases, with 13 bases separating them. Written as DNA, the CDR3 is TGCAGTGCTAGCCGGGCTGAACAGGAGACCCAGTACTTC. Translation gives CSASRAEQETQYF.

The chain links TRBV7-2 to TRBJ1-2; D remains ambiguous. CDR1 SGHTA and CDR2 FQGNSA come from the germline V gene. The V end was cut by 5 bases, the J end by 1 base, with 5 bases between. This CDR3 comprises 12 residues. DNA for the CDR3: TGTGCCAGCAGCGAGATTAACTATGGCTACACCTTC. Translated: CASSEINYGYTF.

CDR3 residues: CASSQDPAGDWETQYF. In DNA form, the CDR3 reads TGCGCCAGCAGCCAAGATCCAGCGGGGGATTGGGAGACCCAGTACTTC. V usage is TRBV4-1 and J usage is TRBJ2-5, with TRBD2 identical over 8 bases. Germline loops: CDR1 MGHRA, CDR2 YSYEKL. V gave up 0 bases and J gave up 5 bases; unmatched junction bases: 8. There are 16 residues in the CDR3.

V usage is TRBV18 and J usage is TRBJ2-1, with TRBD2 identical over 10 bases. Germline assignment: CDR1 KGHSH and CDR2 LQKENI. CDR3 size: 18 residues. With 6 bases clipped from V and 2 bases from J, the junction kept 13 bases outside the gene matches. The CDR3 DNA reads TGTGCCAGCTCGCGTTTGCCTAGCGGGGGCATCACCTACAATGAGCAGTTCTTC. It encodes CASSRLPSGGITYNEQFF. The full variable domain, completed using reference TRBV18 and TRBJ2-1, is NAGVMQNPRHLVRRRGQEARLRCSPMKGHSHVYWYRQLPEEGLKFMVYLQKENIIDESGMPKERFSAEFPKEGPSILRIQQVVRGDSAAYFCASSRLPSGGITYNEQFFGPGTRLTVL.

This clonotype was seen more than once but under ten times. The chain links TRBV20-1 to TRBJ2-7; possibly TRBD2 for D (6 bases). Trimming left V 2 bases short and J 0 bases short, with 11 bases between. The CDR3 consists of 14 residues. Germline V CDR1 and CDR2: DFQATT, SNEGSKA (reference sequence). The CDR3 DNA reads TGCAGTGCTAGACCCGGGGGAACCTCCTACGAGCAGTACTTC. This gives the protein CSARPGGTSYEQYF.

V and J are TRBV12-3 or TRBV12-4 and TRBJ2-1; 14 bases map to TRBD2. Trimming at V came to 6 bases and at J to 10 bases, leaving 8 bases not matched to a gene. This CDR3 is built from 15 residues. The CDR3, as DNA: TGTGCCAGCAGCCCGACTAGCGGGGGGGTACGCGAGCAGTTCTTC. Residues: CASSPTSGGVREQFF.

The genes are TRBV20-1 and TRBJ2-7; D may be TRBD1 (6 bases). The end of the DNA fits TRBJ2-5 better, so the J call may be wrong. The CDR3 has 14 amino acids. Germline assignment: CDR1 DFQATT and CDR2 SNEGSKA (reference sequence). CDR3 bases: TGCAGTGCTATGGAGCGCAGGGGCAAAGAGACCCAGTACTTC. Amino acids: CSAMERRGKETQYF.

This clonotype occurred a few times. This rearrangement joins TRBV6-6 to TRBJ2-1; D is uncertain. V lost 6 bases to trimming and J lost 5 bases, with 5 bases between them. Germline V gene sequence: CDR1 MNHNY, CDR2 SVGAGI (reference sequence). The CDR3 is 11 residues long. This CDR3 reads CASRSNNEQFF. In DNA form, the CDR3 reads TGTGCCAGCAGATCGAACAATGAGCAGTTCTTC.

In this sample, this clonotype turned up once. This chain uses TRBV20-1 with TRBJ1-6; TRBD1 is a possible D gene (5 bases). In germline, CDR1 is DFQATT, CDR2 SNEGSKA (reference sequence). Trimming took 2 bases from V and 10 from J, leaving 18 bases between them. The CDR3 has 15 amino acids. CDR3 coding DNA: TGCAGTGCTAGAATATATCAGGTCCCAGGGTCACCCCTCCACTTT. This codes for CSARIYQVPGSPLHF.

This clonotype was seen just once. The chain employs TRBV3-1 and TRBJ1-1; D is uncertain. V was cut by 6 bases and J by 3 bases, with 2 bases left in between. The CDR3 length is 10 residues. CDR1 LGHDT and CDR2 YNNKEL come from the germline V gene (reference sequence). CDR3: CASRYTEAFF. CDR3 nucleotides: TGTGCCAGCAGGTACACTGAAGCTTTCTTT. The variable domain in full, with the rest retrieved from reference TRBV3-1 and TRBJ1-1, is DTAVSQTPKYLVTQMGNDKSIKCEQNLGHDTMYWYKQDSKKFLKIMFSYNNKELIINETVPNRFSPKSPDKAHLNLHINSLELGDSAVYFCASRYTEAFFGQGTRLTVV.

This rearrangement joins TRBV6-5 to TRBJ1-2; TRBD1 might be the D (6 bases). The CDR3 has 15 amino acids. Germline V gene lookup returns CDR1 MNHEY and CDR2 SVGAGI. V lost 3 bases and J lost 0, with 11 bases in between. Here the CDR3 DNA reads TGTGCCAGCAGTTATCGAGACAGGCCTAACTATGGCTACACCTTC. This gives the protein CASSYRDRPNYGYTF.

CDR3 nucleotides: TGTGCCAGCAGTTCGATGCCGGGGACAGAATCCTACGAGCAGTACTTC. This gives the protein CASSSMPGTESYEQYF. The J gene is TRBJ2-7, the V gene TRBV28; 7 bases map to TRBD1. CDR1 and CDR2 from the germline V gene are MDHEN and SYDVKM. The CDR3 runs to 16 residues. With 4 bases clipped from V and 1 base from J, the junction kept 10 bases outside the gene matches.

This clonotype has only a few counts. The rearrangement joins TRBV2 to TRBJ1-1; the D is unclear. The CDR3 contains 15 residues. Deletions cut 4 bases from V and 1 base from J, with 13 bases between. CDR1 is SNHLY, CDR2 FYNNEI, per germline. The CDR3 DNA sequence: TGTGCCAGCAGTGTGGATACGGGAGGGAACACTGAAGCTTTCTTT. Translating it yields CASSVDTGGNTEAFF.

This chain joins TRBV12-5 and TRBJ1-4; weak D call: TRBD1 (5 bases). Germline V gene data show CDR1 as LGHNT and CDR2 as FRNRAP. The CDR3 has 17 amino acids. Trimming shortened V by 3 bases and J by 5 bases, and 19 bases separated the two germline ends. The CDR3 loop is CASGFAPRQGWNEKLFF. The CDR3, as DNA: TGTGCTAGTGGTTTCGCCCCCCGGCAGGGATGGAATGAAAAACTGTTTTTT.

The table lists this clonotype with a few counts. The J gene is TRBJ2-1, the V gene TRBV5-1, with 8 nucleotides matching TRBD2. The V gene's germline CDR1 is SGHRS and CDR2 YFSETQ. The CDR3 spans 16 residues. J was trimmed by 5 bases and V by 5 bases; bases with no gene match: 12. The CDR3 region has the DNA TGCGCCAGCAGGTCGAGGGGACGGGGGGGCAACAATGAGCAGTTCTTC. This encodes CASRSRGRGGNNEQFF. Complete variable domain (other parts from reference TRBV5-1 and TRBJ2-1): KAGVTQTPRYLIKTRGQQVTLSCSPISGHRSVSWYQQTPGQGLQFLFEYFSETQRNKGNFPGRFSGRQFSNSRSEMNVSTLELGDSALYLCASRSRGRGGNNEQFFGPGTRLTVL.

This clonotype was detected only a few times. V is TRBV2 and J is TRBJ2-1, with D maybe TRBD2 (5 bases). Trimming cost V 6 bases and J 4 bases, with 13 bases left between them. The CDR3 is 14 residues long. Germline V gene lookup returns CDR1 SNHLY and CDR2 FYNNEI. CDR3 residues: CASRSWTDYNEQFF. The CDR3, as DNA: TGTGCCAGCAGGTCCTGGACTGATTACAATGAGCAGTTCTTC.

This clonotype has only a few counts. The V gene is TRBV5-4, the J gene TRBJ2-1; the match to TRBD2 covers 8 bases. Trimming at V came to 1 base and at J to 7 bases, leaving 13 bases not matched to a gene. Germline V gene sequence: CDR1 SGHNT, CDR2 YYREEE (reference sequence). The CDR3 runs 17 residues. The CDR3 nucleotides read TGTGCCAGCAGCTTGTTACACGGGGGGGGCGGGTTGAATGAGCAGTTCTTC. Amino acids: CASSLLHGGGGLNEQFF.